A single sample is the source of the 13 T cell receptor beta chains below, sequenced in a study of blood T cell repertoires in COVID-19. Sequenced by immunoSEQ multiplex PCR; TCRdb stores in-frame clones only, minus some. This sample has 95,000 to 110,000 clones, with about 89% found just once. Source material: peripheral blood. These receptors were collected from a woman aged 55-69 years with acute or convalescent COVID-19.

The gene calls are TRBV3-1 (or the pseudogene TRBV3-2) and TRBJ2-3, with 12 bases fitting TRBD2. V was clipped by 7 bases and J by 4 bases; unmatched bases: 9. The CDR3 spans 16 residues. The germline V gene encodes CDR1 LGHDT and CDR2 YNNKEL (reference sequence). The CDR3 sequence is CASTPTSGSGADTQYF. The CDR3 DNA follows: TGTGCCAGCACCCCGACTAGCGGGAGTGGGGCAGATACGCAGTATTTT.

This chain links TRBV28 with TRBJ2-7; 8 nucleotides match TRBD2. The CDR3 spans 13 residues. The J segment lost 5 bases and the V segment lost 5 bases, leaving 5 bases of the junction unmatched. Germline assignment: CDR1 MDHEN and CDR2 SYDVKM. The CDR3 nucleotides read TGTGCCAGCAGTCCCGGGACTAGAAACGAGCAGTACTTC. It translates to CASSPGTRNEQYF.

The chain is built from TRBV5-1 and TRBJ2-5, with 8 positions matching TRBD2. Germline assignment: CDR1 SGHRS and CDR2 YFSETQ. The junction had 4 bases not matched to a gene; V was cut back by 1 base and J by 5 bases. The CDR3 has 14 residues. For the CDR3, the DNA is TGCGCCAGCAGCTTGAGCGGGAGTGGGGAGACCCAGTACTTC. Protein product: CASSLSGSGETQYF.

V usage is TRBV5-1 and J usage is TRBJ2-5; TRBD1 agrees at 9 bases. The V and J ends lost 3 bases and 2 bases, in that order; junction bases with no gene match: 5. This CDR3 contains 15 residues. Looked up from germline, CDR1 is SGHRS and CDR2 is YFSETQ. The CDR3 loop reads CASSSGTGKQETQYF. As DNA, the CDR3 is TGCGCCAGCAGCTCTGGGACAGGGAAGCAAGAGACCCAGTACTTC.

The chain carries TRBV19 and TRBJ1-1; D gene unclear. CDR3 length: 12 residues. Trimming pared 7 bases from V and 3 bases from J, leaving 9 bases between. Germline CDR1 and CDR2: LNHDA and SQIVND (reference sequence). CDR3 amino acids: CASKELYTEAFF. The CDR3, as DNA: TGTGCCAGTAAAGAACTTTACACTGAAGCTTTCTTT. The whole variable domain, remainder taken from reference TRBV19 and TRBJ1-1, is DGGITQSPKYLFRKEGQNVTLSCEQNLNHDAMYWYRQDPGQGLRLIYYSQIVNDFQKGDIAEGYSVSREKKESFPLTVTSAQKNPTAFYLCASKELYTEAFFGQGTRLTVV.

The chain recombines TRBV7-8 with TRBJ2-1, with 10 nucleotides matching TRBD2. Looked up from germline, CDR1 is SGHVS and CDR2 is FQNEAQ. V was clipped by 5 bases and J by 10 bases; unmatched bases: 11. This CDR3 region has 15 residues. The CDR3 protein is CASSASGGSYYEQFF. CDR3 coding DNA: TGTGCCAGCAGCGCTAGCGGGGGATCATACTACGAGCAGTTCTTC.

This clone has only a few counts. The V call is TRBV7-9, the J call TRBJ1-1; TRBD1 agrees at 12 bases. The germline V gene has CDR1 SEHNR and CDR2 FQNEAQ (reference sequence). Trimming removed 0 bases from V and 5 bases from J; junction bases left unmatched: 4. CDR3 length: 16 amino acids. CDR3 residues: CASSLAGTGGLTEAFF. The CDR3 DNA reads TGTGCCAGCAGCTTAGCCGGGACAGGGGGCTTGACTGAAGCTTTCTTT.

In DNA form, the CDR3 reads TGCGCCAGCAGCTTGGCCTTCGTGGTGGAGGAGGAGGCTTCTAGGGGCTACACCTTC. Translation: CASSLAFVVEEEASRGYTF. This chain joins TRBV5-1 and TRBJ1-2; no clear D gene. The germline gives CDR1 SGHRS, CDR2 YFSETQ. Trimming cost V 0 bases and J 8 bases, with 29 bases left between them. The CDR3 runs to 19 residues.

The chain carries TRBV19 and TRBJ2-5, with 9 nucleotides matching TRBD2. Unmatched junction bases numbered 13, after V lost 5 bases and J lost 3 bases. Germline V gene data show CDR1 as LNHDA and CDR2 as SQIVND (reference sequence). The CDR3 is made up of 17 amino acids. The CDR3 nucleotides read TGTGCCAGTAGTGGGGTAGCGGGAGTGGGAGTAAAAGAGACCCAGTACTTC. Translating it yields CASSGVAGVGVKETQYF.

The CDR3 region is CASSRTASNQPQHF. The DNA for the CDR3 is TGTGCCAGCAGTCGGACAGCTAGCAATCAGCCCCAGCATTTT. The gene calls are TRBV6-2 or TRBV6-3 and TRBJ1-5; TRBD1 might be the D (6 bases). The germline V and J ends were trimmed by 5 bases and 0 bases, with 8 bases remaining between them. CDR1 and CDR2 (germline): MNHEY, SVGEGT. CDR3 length: 14 residues.

For the CDR3, the DNA is TGTGCCAGCAGTGAGACCGCTACTATGAACACTGAAGCTTTCTTT. Protein sequence: CASSETATMNTEAFF. This rearrangement joins TRBV6-1 to TRBJ1-1; D is uncertain. CDR1 is MNHNS, CDR2 SASEGT, per germline. V gave up 3 bases and J gave up 0 bases, with 11 bases separating them. The CDR3 is 15 amino acids.

The J gene is TRBJ2-5, the V gene TRBV2; TRBD2 aligns across 7 bases. The J segment lost 5 bases and the V segment lost 7 bases, leaving 4 bases of the junction unmatched. The germline V gene encodes CDR1 SNHLY and CDR2 FYNNEI. The CDR3 has 12 residues. The CDR3 is CASMSGTETQYF. The DNA of the CDR3 is TGTGCCAGCATGAGCGGGACCGAGACCCAGTACTTC. The entire variable domain, with the rest obtained from reference TRBV2 and TRBJ2-5, is as follows: EPEVTQTPSHQVTQMGQEVILRCVPISNHLYFYWYRQILGQKVEFLVSFYNNEISEKSEIFDDQFSVERPDGSNFTLKIRSTKLEDSAMYFCASMSGTETQYFGPGTRLLVL.

The chain is built from TRBV7-9 and TRBJ1-2, with D maybe TRBD1 (5 bases). The CDR3 is 13 amino acids. Germline V gives CDR1 SEHNR, CDR2 FQNEAQ (reference sequence). V was shortened by 6 bases and J by 4 bases, with 12 bases between the two germline ends. CDR3 nucleotides: TGTGCCAGCAGTCCCAGACAGCCCTATGGCTACACCTTC. Translated: CASSPRQPYGYTF.